This TCR beta chain was documented in a study of cytomegalovirus exposure and HLA in healthy donors. A note on this clone: Its antigen is still unknown.

Primers included in the PCR were 60 Vbeta and 13 Jbeta primers. Using immunoSEQ multiplex PCR, the repertoire was profiled, and TCRdb retains in-frame clones only, with some absent. Here the sample spans 90,000 to 100,000 clones, roughly 80% being singletons. General study results and limits: Prior analysis indicated that the majority of TCR beta V segments exhibited productivity approximately 87% or approximately 30% of the time. TCR beta chains associated with HLA were, in a later analysis, more clonally expanded than equally common others. In vitro confirmation showed a few CMV-associated chains to be CMV antigen specific. Cytomegalovirus-associated status was assigned to some 180 TCR beta chains.

The CDR3 is made up of 13 amino acids. The V end was cut by 7 bases, the J end by 0 bases, with 7 bases between. CDR1 is LNHNV and CDR2 is YYDKDF in the germline V gene (reference sequence). The gene calls are TRBV15 and TRBJ2-1; no definite D call. The receptor was derived from a female donor in good health and CMV-seronegative. Sequencing used PBMCs. The CDR3 coding sequence is TGTGCCACCACCGCAGGCTCCTACAATGAGCAGTTCTTC. Residues: CATTAGSYNEQFF.